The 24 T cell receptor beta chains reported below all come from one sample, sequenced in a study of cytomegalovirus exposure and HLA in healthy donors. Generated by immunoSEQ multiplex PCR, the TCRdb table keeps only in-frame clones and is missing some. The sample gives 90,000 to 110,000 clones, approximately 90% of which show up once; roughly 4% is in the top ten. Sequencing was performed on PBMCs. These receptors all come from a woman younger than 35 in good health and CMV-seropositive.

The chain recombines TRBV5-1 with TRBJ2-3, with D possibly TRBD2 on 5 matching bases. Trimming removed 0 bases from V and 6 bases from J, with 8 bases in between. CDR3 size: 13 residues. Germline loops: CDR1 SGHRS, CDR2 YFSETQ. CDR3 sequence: CASSLASPDTQYF. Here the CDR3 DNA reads TGCGCCAGCAGCTTGGCTAGCCCGGATACGCAGTATTTT.

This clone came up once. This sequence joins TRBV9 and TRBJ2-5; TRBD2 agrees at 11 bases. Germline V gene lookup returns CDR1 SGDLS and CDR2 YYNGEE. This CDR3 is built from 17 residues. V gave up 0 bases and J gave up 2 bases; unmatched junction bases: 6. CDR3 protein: CASSVAGSGGVQETQYF. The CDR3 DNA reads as TGTGCCAGCAGCGTAGCGGGTAGCGGGGGGGTGCAAGAGACCCAGTACTTC. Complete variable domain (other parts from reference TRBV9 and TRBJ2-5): DSGVTQTPKHLITATGQRVTLRCSPRSGDLSVYWYQQSLDQGLQFLIQYYNGEERAKGNILERFSAQQFPDLHSELNLSSLELGDSALYFCASSVAGSGGVQETQYFGPGTRLLVL.

Written as DNA, the CDR3 is TGTGCCAGCAGCGTAGCAGGGGACAGCAACTATGGCTACACCTTC. Translated: CASSVAGDSNYGYTF. This chain uses TRBV9 with TRBJ1-2; TRBD1 matches at 7 bases. This CDR3 is 15 amino acids long. The J segment lost 2 bases and the V segment lost 0 bases, leaving 4 bases of the junction unmatched. The germline V gene encodes CDR1 SGDLS and CDR2 YYNGEE.

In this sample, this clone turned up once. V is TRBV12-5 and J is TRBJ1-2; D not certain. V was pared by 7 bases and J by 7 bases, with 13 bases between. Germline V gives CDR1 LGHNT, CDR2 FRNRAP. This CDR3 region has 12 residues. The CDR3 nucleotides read TGTGCTAGTGCCCCCCGAGGTTTTGGCTACACCTTC. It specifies CASAPRGFGYTF.

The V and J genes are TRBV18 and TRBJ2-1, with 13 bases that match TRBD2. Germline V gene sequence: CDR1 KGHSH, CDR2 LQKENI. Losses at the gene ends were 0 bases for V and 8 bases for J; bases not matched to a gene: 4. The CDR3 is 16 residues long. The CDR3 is CASSPPGTSGKYEQFF. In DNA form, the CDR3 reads TGTGCCAGCTCACCACCCGGGACTAGCGGGAAGTATGAGCAGTTCTTC.

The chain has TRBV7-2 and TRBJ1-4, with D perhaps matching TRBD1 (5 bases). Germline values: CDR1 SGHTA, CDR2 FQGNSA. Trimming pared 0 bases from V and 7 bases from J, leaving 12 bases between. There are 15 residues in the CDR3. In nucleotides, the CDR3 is TGTGCCAGCAGCTTAGCTGCCAGGGCGGCTGAAAAACTGTTTTTT. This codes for CASSLAARAAEKLFF.

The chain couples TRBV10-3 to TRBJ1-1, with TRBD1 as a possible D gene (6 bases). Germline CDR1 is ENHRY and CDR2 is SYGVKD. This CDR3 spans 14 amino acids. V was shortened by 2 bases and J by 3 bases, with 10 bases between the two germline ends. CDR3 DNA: TGTGCCATCAGTGAGGGGGGCGCGGACACTGAAGCTTTCTTT. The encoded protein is CAISEGGADTEAFF.

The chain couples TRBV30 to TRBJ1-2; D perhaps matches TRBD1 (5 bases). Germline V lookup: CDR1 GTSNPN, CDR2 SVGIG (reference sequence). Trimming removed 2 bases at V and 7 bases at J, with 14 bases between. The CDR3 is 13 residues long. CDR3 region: CAWSLQAPGGYTF. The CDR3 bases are TGTGCCTGGAGTCTACAGGCCCCGGGTGGCTACACCTTC.

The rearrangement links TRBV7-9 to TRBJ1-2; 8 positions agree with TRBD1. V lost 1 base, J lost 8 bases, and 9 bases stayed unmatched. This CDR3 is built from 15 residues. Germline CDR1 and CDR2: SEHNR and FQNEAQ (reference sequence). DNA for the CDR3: TGTGCCAGCAGCTTAGATGGCAGGGGGCGGGAAGGCTACACCTTC. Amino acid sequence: CASSLDGRGREGYTF. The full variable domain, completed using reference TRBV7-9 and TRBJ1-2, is DTGVSQNPRHKITKRGQNVTFRCDPISEHNRLYWYRQTLGQGPEFLTYFQNEAQLEKSRLLSDRFSAERPKGSFSTLEIQRTEQGDSAMYLCASSLDGRGREGYTFGSGTRLTVV.

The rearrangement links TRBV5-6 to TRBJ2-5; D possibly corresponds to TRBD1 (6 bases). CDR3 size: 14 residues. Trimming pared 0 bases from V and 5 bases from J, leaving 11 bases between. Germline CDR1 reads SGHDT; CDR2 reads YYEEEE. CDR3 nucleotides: TGTGCCAGCAGCTTGGCCACAGGGTTGGAGACCCAGTACTTC. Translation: CASSLATGLETQYF.

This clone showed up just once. CDR3: CASSLVLNEQFF. CDR3 in DNA: TGTGCCAGCAGCTTAGTACTTAATGAGCAGTTCTTC. The genes are TRBV7-9 and TRBJ2-1; no reliable D call. The CDR3 contains 12 residues. V lost 1 base, J lost 7 bases, and 5 bases lay in between. Germline lookup yields CDR1 SEHNR and CDR2 FQNEAQ (reference sequence).

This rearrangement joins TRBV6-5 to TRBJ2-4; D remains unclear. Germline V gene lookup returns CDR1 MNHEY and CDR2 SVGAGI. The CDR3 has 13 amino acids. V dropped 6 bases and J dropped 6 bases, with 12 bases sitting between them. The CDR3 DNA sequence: TGTGCCAGCAGGGAGTATTCGCTAAACATTCAGTACTTC. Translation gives CASREYSLNIQYF.

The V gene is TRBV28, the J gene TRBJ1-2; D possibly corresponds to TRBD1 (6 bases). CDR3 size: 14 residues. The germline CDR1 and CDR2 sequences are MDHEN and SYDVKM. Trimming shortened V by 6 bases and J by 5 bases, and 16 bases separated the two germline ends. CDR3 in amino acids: CASSTPQGSYGYTF. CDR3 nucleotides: TGTGCCAGCAGCACACCTCAGGGGTCGTATGGCTACACCTTC.

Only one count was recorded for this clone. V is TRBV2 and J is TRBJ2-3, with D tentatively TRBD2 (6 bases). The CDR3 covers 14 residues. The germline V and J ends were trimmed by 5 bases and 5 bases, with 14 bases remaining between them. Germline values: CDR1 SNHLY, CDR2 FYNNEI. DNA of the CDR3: TGTGCCAGCAGTTGGGACTCGGAGGGAGATACGCAGTATTTT. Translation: CASSWDSEGDTQYF.

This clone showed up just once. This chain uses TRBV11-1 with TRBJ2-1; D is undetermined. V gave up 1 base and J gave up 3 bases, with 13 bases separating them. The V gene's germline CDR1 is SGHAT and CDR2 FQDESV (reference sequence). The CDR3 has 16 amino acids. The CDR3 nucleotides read TGTGCCAGCAGCTTAGAGAGCCACTACCTCTACAATGAGCAGTTCTTC. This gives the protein CASSLESHYLYNEQFF.

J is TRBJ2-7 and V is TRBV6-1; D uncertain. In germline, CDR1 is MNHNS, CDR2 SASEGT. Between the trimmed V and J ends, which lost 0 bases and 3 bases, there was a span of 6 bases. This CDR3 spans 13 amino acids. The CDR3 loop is CASSEAVSYEQYF. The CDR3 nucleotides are TGTGCCAGCAGTGAAGCGGTCAGCTACGAGCAGTACTTC.

CDR3 in DNA: TGTGCCAGCAGTGTAGTAGCGGGAGGGCCCGAGCAGTACTTC. Translating gives CASSVVAGGPEQYF. The V and J genes are TRBV2 and TRBJ2-7, with 11 bases identical to TRBD2. J gave up 6 bases and V 4 bases, and 5 bases lay outside the gene matches. Germline CDR1 reads SNHLY; CDR2 reads FYNNEI. The CDR3 runs to 14 residues. Full variable domain (rest looked up from reference TRBV2 and TRBJ2-7): EPEVTQTPSHQVTQMGQEVILRCVPISNHLYFYWYRQILGQKVEFLVSFYNNEISEKSEIFDDQFSVERPDGSNFTLKIRSTKLEDSAMYFCASSVVAGGPEQYFGPGTRLTVT.

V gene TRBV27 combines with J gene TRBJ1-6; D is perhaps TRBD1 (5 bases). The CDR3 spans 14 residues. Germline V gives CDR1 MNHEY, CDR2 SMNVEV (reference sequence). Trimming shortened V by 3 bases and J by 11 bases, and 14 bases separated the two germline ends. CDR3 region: CASSFRGTVPPLHF. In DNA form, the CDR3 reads TGTGCCAGCAGTTTCCGGGGGACCGTGCCACCCCTCCACTTT.

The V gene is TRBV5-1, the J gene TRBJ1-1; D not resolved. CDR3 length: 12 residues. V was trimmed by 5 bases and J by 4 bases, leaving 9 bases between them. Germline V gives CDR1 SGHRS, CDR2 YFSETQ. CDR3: CASRVGSTEAFF. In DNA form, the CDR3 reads TGCGCCAGCAGGGTGGGGAGCACTGAAGCTTTCTTT.

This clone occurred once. The DNA for the CDR3 is TGTGCCAGCAGACTAGCGGGAGGGCCAGATACGCAGTATTTT. Translated: CASRLAGGPDTQYF. The rearrangement links TRBV6-5 to TRBJ2-3, with 13 bases that match TRBD2. Germline values: CDR1 MNHEY, CDR2 SVGAGI. V gave up 6 bases and J gave up 4 bases; unmatched junction bases: 1. The CDR3 spans 14 residues.

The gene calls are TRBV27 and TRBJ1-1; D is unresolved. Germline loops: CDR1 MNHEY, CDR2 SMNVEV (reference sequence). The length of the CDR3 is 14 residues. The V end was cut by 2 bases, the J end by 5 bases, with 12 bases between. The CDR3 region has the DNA TGTGCCAGCAGTTTAGCTCGGACGGGGACTGAAGCTTTCTTT. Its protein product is CASSLARTGTEAFF.

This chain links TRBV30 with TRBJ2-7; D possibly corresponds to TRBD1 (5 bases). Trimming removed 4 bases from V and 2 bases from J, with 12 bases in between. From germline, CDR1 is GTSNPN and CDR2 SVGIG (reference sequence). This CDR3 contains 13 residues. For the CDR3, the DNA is TGTGCCTGGAATGTCCAGGGAACCTACGAGCAGTACTTC. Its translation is CAWNVQGTYEQYF.

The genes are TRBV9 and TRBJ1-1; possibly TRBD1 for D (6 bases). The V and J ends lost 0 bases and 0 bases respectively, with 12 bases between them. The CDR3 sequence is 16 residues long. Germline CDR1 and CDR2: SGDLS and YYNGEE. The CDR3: CASSVGTGGLNTEAFF. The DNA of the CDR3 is TGTGCCAGCAGCGTAGGTACGGGGGGCCTGAACACTGAAGCTTTCTTT.

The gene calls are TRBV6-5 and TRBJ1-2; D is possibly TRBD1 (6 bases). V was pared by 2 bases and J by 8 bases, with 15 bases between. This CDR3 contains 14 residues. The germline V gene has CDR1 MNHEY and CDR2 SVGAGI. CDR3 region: CASSYPGQGEGYTF. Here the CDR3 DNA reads TGTGCCAGCAGTTACCCGGGACAAGGGGAAGGCTACACCTTC.